The clone carrying this T cell receptor beta chain was detected only a few times. Its antigen is unknown. The sample comes from a study of T-cell reconstitution after alpha-beta-depleted transplantation in children. Study results and caveats: Newly made T cells mostly supplied T-cell counts and diversity one year after transplant. Surviving thymic progenitors and recipient T cells were the source of high TCRbeta diversity at day 60 in some patients. Reported findings indicate that, about two months after transplant, alpha-beta T cells came from several hundred expanded clones, which were derived from non-depleted graft cells.

Researchers prepared the TCRbeta library using unique molecular identifiers, the study reports. TCRdb fed the PCR reads into MiXCR, producing one record per CDR3 protein. Of around 440,000 distinct CDR3 sequences listed, roughly 10% are singletons. The CDR3 has 13 residues. The V gene lost 6 bases and the J gene lost 7 bases, with 16 bases spanning the gap. Germline V gives CDR1 MNHNY, CDR2 SVGAGI (reference sequence). This sequence joins TRBV6-6 and TRBJ2-7; D may correspond to TRBD1 or TRBD2 (5 bases each). The receptor comes from a child aged 2 to 9 with inherited bone marrow failure, due to receive a stem cell transplant. The sequences come from PBMCs, collected before TCRalphabeta/CD19-depleted stem cell transplant. CDR3 nucleotides: TGTGCCAGCAGCCTTGGGGGACGGGGTGAGCAGTACTTC. Encoded protein: CASSLGGRGEQYF.